The 11 T cell receptor beta chains presented below share a single source sample, sequenced in a study of control samples from healthy donors and cancer patients. Sequencing was performed with immunoSEQ multiplex PCR; in TCRdb, only in-frame clones are kept and a portion is missing. The repertoire holds some 120,000 clones, approximately 87% seen once, with 2.9% in the top ten. The material sequenced was blood. The receptors shown here come from a man in his 60s in good health.

The rearrangement uses TRBV28 and TRBJ1-5, with 7 bases lining up with TRBD1. The germline CDR1 and CDR2 sequences are MDHEN and SYDVKM. The junction had 9 bases not matched to a gene; V was cut back by 6 bases and J by 4 bases. The CDR3 has 15 residues. The CDR3 coding sequence is TGTGCCAGCAGATTGACAGGGCCCTGGAATCAGCCCCAGCATTTT. The encoded protein is CASRLTGPWNQPQHF.

This clone was detected a few times. J is TRBJ1-5 and V is TRBV30; 8 positions match TRBD1. The CDR3 loop spans 13 amino acids. CDR1 is GTSNPN, CDR2 SVGIG, per germline (reference sequence). V trimming: 5 bases; J trimming: 8 bases; junction bases outside the gene matches: 8. CDR3 sequence (DNA): TGTGCCTGGTCCGGACAGGGACCAGAGCCCCAGCATTTT. Translation: CAWSGQGPEPQHF.

With respect to this clone: This specimen includes other DNA sequences encoding the same CDR3. The chain employs TRBV6-5 and TRBJ2-7; 7 nucleotides line up with TRBD1. This CDR3 contains 14 residues. Germline CDR1 MNHEY, CDR2 SVGAGI. After removal of 0 bases from V and 3 bases from J, the junction contained 2 bases not matched to a gene. CDR3 nucleotides: TGTGCCAGCAGTTACTCGACAGGGCTCTACGAGCAGTACTTC. Protein: CASSYSTGLYEQYF.

This chain uses TRBV28 with TRBJ1-6, with D unclear. The CDR3 is made up of 14 amino acids. CDR1 is MDHEN and CDR2 is SYDVKM in the germline V gene. The V gene lost 7 bases and the J gene lost 5 bases, with 12 bases spanning the gap. The CDR3 region is CASIWGLDNSPLHF. The CDR3 DNA reads TGTGCCAGCATCTGGGGATTAGATAATTCACCCCTCCACTTT.

The J gene is TRBJ1-2, the V gene TRBV5-6; no clear D. The V and J ends lost 1 base and 1 base respectively, with 8 bases between them. The germline CDR1 and CDR2 sequences are SGHDT and YYEEEE. There are 14 residues in the CDR3. CDR3 bases: TGTGCCAGCAGCTTGCGACCTCTTAACTATGGCTACACCTTC. Residues: CASSLRPLNYGYTF.

V usage is TRBV7-2 and J usage is TRBJ1-1; D unresolved. This CDR3 is built from 15 residues. The germline CDR1 and CDR2 sequences are SGHTA and FQGNSA. With 4 bases removed from V and 1 base from J, the gap between germline ends came to 13 bases. In nucleotides, the CDR3 is TGTGCCAGCAGCTCCCCGGGGAGTAGGAACACTGAAGCTTTCTTT. Translating it yields CASSSPGSRNTEAFF. Variable domain in full (rest from reference TRBV7-2 and TRBJ1-1): GAGVSQSPSNKVTEKGKDVELRCDPISGHTALYWYRQSLGQGLEFLIYFQGNSAPDKSGLPSDRFSAERTGGSVSTLTIQRTQQEDSAVYLCASSSPGSRNTEAFFGQGTRLTVV.

This chain joins TRBV6-5 and TRBJ1-5, with D possibly matching TRBD1 (5 bases). CDR3 size: 13 residues. CDR1 is MNHEY and CDR2 is SVGAGI in the germline V gene. The V gene lost 8 bases and the J gene lost 5 bases, with 13 bases spanning the gap. The chain's CDR3 is CASRGDYHQPQHF. For the CDR3, the DNA is TGTGCCAGCCGAGGGGATTATCATCAGCCCCAGCATTTT.

This rearrangement joins TRBV5-4 to TRBJ1-3; 8 bases map to TRBD1. The CDR3 consists of 16 residues. In germline, CDR1 is SGHNT, CDR2 YYREEE (reference sequence). V shed 2 bases and J 4 bases; nucleotides not matched to a gene: 8. CDR3 DNA: TGTGCCAGCAGCTTAGATCAGGGGGCGATAGGAAACACCATATATTTT. This sequence encodes CASSLDQGAIGNTIYF.

J is TRBJ2-2 and V is TRBV19, with 8 bases matching TRBD1. CDR1 is LNHDA and CDR2 is SQIVND in the germline V gene (reference sequence). This CDR3 contains 14 residues. V lost 4 bases to trimming and J lost 8 bases; unmatched junction nucleotides: 6. The CDR3 here is CASSTPGGNGELFF. In DNA form, the CDR3 reads TGTGCCAGTAGTACACCAGGGGGCAATGGGGAGCTGTTTTTT.

The gene calls are TRBV7-2 and TRBJ2-7; no reliable D call. CDR1 is SGHTA, CDR2 FQGNSA, per germline. V lost 0 bases and J lost 2, with 5 bases in between. CDR3 length: 13 residues. CDR3 sequence reads: CASSLARTYEQYF. The CDR3 nucleotides are TGTGCCAGCAGCTTAGCTCGTACCTACGAGCAGTACTTC.

V is TRBV7-3 and J is TRBJ1-2; 7 positions match TRBD1. Germline-derived CDR1 and CDR2 are SGHTA and FQGTGA. Losses at the gene ends were 2 bases for V and 4 bases for J; bases not matched to a gene: 1. This CDR3 spans 13 amino acids. CDR3 region: CASSLSGGYGYTF. In nucleotides, the CDR3 is TGTGCCAGCAGCTTATCAGGGGGCTATGGCTACACCTTC.